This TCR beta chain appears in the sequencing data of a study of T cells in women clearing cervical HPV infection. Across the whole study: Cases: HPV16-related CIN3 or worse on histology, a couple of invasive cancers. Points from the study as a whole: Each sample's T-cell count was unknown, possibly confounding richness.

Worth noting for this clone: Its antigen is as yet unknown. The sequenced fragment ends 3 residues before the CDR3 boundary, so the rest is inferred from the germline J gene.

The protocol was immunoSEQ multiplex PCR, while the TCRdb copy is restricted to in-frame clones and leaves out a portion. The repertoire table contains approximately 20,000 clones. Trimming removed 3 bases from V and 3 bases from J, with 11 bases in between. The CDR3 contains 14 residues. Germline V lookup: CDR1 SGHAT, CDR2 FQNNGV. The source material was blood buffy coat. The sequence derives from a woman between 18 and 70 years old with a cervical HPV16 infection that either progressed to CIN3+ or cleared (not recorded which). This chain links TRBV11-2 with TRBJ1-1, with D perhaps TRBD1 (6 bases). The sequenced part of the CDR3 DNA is TGTGCCAGCAGCTTCCTGGGGGCGGACACTGAA. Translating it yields CASSFLGADTE. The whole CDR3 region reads CASSFLGADTEAFF.